This T cell receptor beta chain originates from a study of blood T cell repertoires in COVID-19. Across the whole study: Acute-phase and convalescent COVID-19 samples originated in the United States, Italy and Spain. Sample material is recorded as cDNA or gDNA derived from T cells, B-cell-depleted T cells, or PBMCs.

Study processing details: Reference gene primers were amplified, and this amplification served to estimate nucleated cell counts. Generated by immunoSEQ multiplex PCR, the TCRdb table keeps only in-frame clones and is missing some. The V and J calls and clone size come from that table; D and trimming were worked out from the DNA. This sample yields about 82,000 clones, of which roughly 82% are seen a single time; under 7.5% belongs to the top ten. Sequenced material: peripheral blood. The sequence came from a man aged 50 or older with active or convalescent COVID-19.

This CDR3 is CASSRLAGGRQETQYF. CDR3 in DNA: TGTGCCAGCAGCAGACTAGCGGGGGGGCGCCAAGAGACCCAGTACTTC. This chain connects TRBV3-1 (or the pseudogene TRBV3-2) to TRBJ2-5; 14 bases line up with TRBD2. The germline gives CDR1 LGHDT, CDR2 YNNKEL (reference sequence). The V gene end was trimmed by 5 bases and the J gene end by 1 base; junction bases not matched to a gene: 3. The CDR3 sequence is 16 residues long.